Described below is a single T cell receptor beta chain sequence and its context. As yet, its antigen is unknown. These data belong to a study of shared clonotypes between healthy human individuals. Deletions cut 3 bases from V and 4 bases from J, with 10 bases between. There are 15 residues in the CDR3. Per germline, CDR1 SNHLY and CDR2 FYNNEI. Assay execution proceeded at the deep level. For every subset, genomic DNA was evenly distributed across several immunoSEQ plates. Only in-frame clones appear in the TCRdb table, and some are missing; sequencing was by immunoSEQ multiplex PCR. The data hold millions of clones, with 95% observed a single time. Naive CD4+ cells were CD45RA-selected; the remaining cells were memory. Study-wide findings and caveats: Naive subsets usually exceeded memory subsets in estimated richness.

V and J are TRBV2 and TRBJ1-6, with D possibly being TRBD1 (5 bases). Sequencing input: naive CD4+ T cells sorted from blood. Specified subset: CD45RA+ positively selected. The receptor was isolated from a man aged 18 to 35 in good health. CDR3 in DNA: TGTGCCAGCAGTGACCGGGGGTTTTATAATTCACCCCTCCACTTT. This encodes CASSDRGFYNSPLHF.